One and the same sample provided the 30 T cell receptor beta chains below, sequenced in a study of blood T cell repertoires in COVID-19. TCRdb keeps only in-frame clones here, not all; method: immunoSEQ multiplex PCR. The sample includes about 250,000 clones, around four fifths of them seen just once. Sequencing was carried out using peripheral blood. These receptors were taken from an elderly man with acute or convalescent COVID-19.

The rearrangement uses TRBV30 and TRBJ1-2, with TRBD1 identical over 8 bases. V was pared by 8 bases and J by 3 bases, with 5 bases of the junction left unmatched. The CDR3 covers 12 residues. From germline, CDR1 is GTSNPN and CDR2 SVGIG (reference sequence). The CDR3 reads CAKYRGDYGYTF. The CDR3 nucleotides are TGTGCCAAATACAGGGGGGACTATGGCTACACCTTC. The whole variable domain, filled in from reference TRBV30 and TRBJ1-2, reads SQTIHQWPATLVQPVGSPLSLECTVEGTSNPNLYWYRQAAGRGLQLLFYSVGIGQISSEVPQNLSASRPQDRQFILSSKKLLLSDSGFYLCAKYRGDYGYTFGSGTRLTVV.

The V gene is TRBV28, the J gene TRBJ2-3; TRBD1 aligns across 12 bases. The CDR3 is 17 residues long. Germline CDR1 is MDHEN and CDR2 is SYDVKM. Unmatched junction bases numbered 11, after V lost 5 bases and J lost 5 bases. DNA for the CDR3: TGTGCCAGCAGTGCCCTGGGACAGGGGGCGCCGGGAGATACGCAGTATTTT. Protein sequence: CASSALGQGAPGDTQYF.

In its sample, this clone was seen a few times. This same CDR3 is encoded by further DNA sequences in the sample. The V gene is TRBV6-5, the J gene TRBJ2-5; no definite D call. CDR3 length: 10 residues. Germline CDR1 is MNHEY and CDR2 is SVGAGI. V lost 7 bases to trimming and J lost 3 bases, with 3 bases between them. The CDR3 sequence is CASTEETQYF. The CDR3 DNA reads as TGTGCCAGCACAGAAGAGACCCAGTACTTC.

V is TRBV6-5 and J is TRBJ2-2, with no clear D. There are 15 residues in the CDR3. Germline V gene data show CDR1 as MNHEY and CDR2 as SVGAGI. V was pared by 6 bases and J by 6 bases, with 17 bases between. The DNA for the CDR3 is TGTGCCAGCAGCCCAGAGGTCGGGTTAGCCGGGGAGCTGTTTTTT. This codes for CASSPEVGLAGELFF.

The genes are TRBV7-9 and TRBJ1-2, with D unresolved. Germline values: CDR1 SEHNR, CDR2 FQNEAQ (reference sequence). There are 14 residues in the CDR3. V shed 0 bases and J shed 3 bases, with 8 bases lying between them. The CDR3 nucleotides read TGTGCCAGCAGCTTAGCAGGGAGTGACTATGGCTACACCTTC. Amino acids: CASSLAGSDYGYTF.

The rearrangement uses TRBV5-6 and TRBJ1-2, with D hard to call. Germline CDR1 reads SGHDT; CDR2 reads YYEEEE. Trimming took off 2 bases at V and 2 bases at J, with 10 bases between the two ends. The CDR3 has 14 amino acids. The CDR3 region has the DNA TGTGCCAGCAGCTTATTGTCGTCGAACTATGGCTACACCTTC. It is translated as CASSLLSSNYGYTF.

The chain recombines TRBV9 with TRBJ2-2; D possibly corresponds to TRBD2 (6 bases). Germline V gene sequence: CDR1 SGDLS, CDR2 YYNGEE. There are 14 residues in the CDR3. V lost 3 bases and J lost 4, with 10 bases in between. The CDR3 nucleotides read TGTGCCAGCAGCGGGGGACTCTCCACCGGGGAGCTGTTTTTT. Translated: CASSGGLSTGELFF.

The chain employs TRBV5-8 and TRBJ2-2; D is uncertain. This CDR3 has 16 residues. Trimming removed 0 bases from V and 0 bases from J, with 9 bases in between. Germline V gene sequence: CDR1 SGHTS, CDR2 YDEGEE. In DNA, the CDR3 is TGTGCCAGCAGCTTGGTTCAGATCGCGAACACCGGGGAGCTGTTTTTT. As protein: CASSLVQIANTGELFF. Full variable domain (rest looked up from reference TRBV5-8 and TRBJ2-2): EAGVTQSPTHLIKTRGQQATLRCSPISGHTSVYWYQQALGLGLQFLLWYDEGEERNRGNFPPRFSGRQFPNYSSELNVNALELEDSALYLCASSLVQIANTGELFFGEGSRLTVL.

The chain has TRBV7-5 and TRBJ2-1; TRBD2 was called by the table and not checked on the DNA. TRBV7-5 is reported as a pseudogene. The CDR3 length is 16 residues. CDR3 amino acids: CARSLESLAGYNEQFF. CDR3 nucleotides: TGTGCCAGAAGCTTAGAGTCCCTAGCGGGGTACAATGAGCAGTTCTTC.

This rearrangement joins TRBV18 to TRBJ2-5, with TRBD1 matching over 9 bases. With 4 bases clipped from V and 4 bases from J, the junction kept 4 bases outside the gene matches. CDR1 is KGHSH and CDR2 is LQKENI in the germline V gene. The CDR3 has 14 residues. CDR3 nucleotide sequence: TGTGCCAGCTCACGGGGACAGGGAGGAGAGACCCAGTACTTC. Residues: CASSRGQGGETQYF.

This chain joins TRBV27 and TRBJ2-7, with TRBD1 matching over 7 bases. V trimming: 6 bases; J trimming: 0 bases; junction bases outside the gene matches: 8. Germline lookup yields CDR1 MNHEY and CDR2 SMNVEV (reference sequence). This CDR3 has 15 amino acids. The CDR3 DNA sequence: TGTGCCAGCAGAGAAGTGACAGGGAGCTCCTACGAGCAGTACTTC. Its translation: CASREVTGSSYEQYF.

This rearrangement joins TRBV5-1 to TRBJ2-3; 12 nucleotides match TRBD2. Germline trimming cut 4 bases from V and 0 bases from J; bases unmatched to any gene: 12. The CDR3 has 19 amino acids. Per germline, CDR1 SGHRS and CDR2 YFSETQ. In DNA form, the CDR3 reads TGCGCCAGCAGCATAAGACGGACTAGCGGGGTCCCCAGCACAGATACGCAGTATTTT. As protein: CASSIRRTSGVPSTDTQYF. The full variable domain, with the rest looked up from reference TRBV5-1 and TRBJ2-3, is KAGVTQTPRYLIKTRGQQVTLSCSPISGHRSVSWYQQTPGQGLQFLFEYFSETQRNKGNFPGRFSGRQFSNSRSEMNVSTLELGDSALYLCASSIRRTSGVPSTDTQYFGPGTRLTVL.

The rearrangement uses TRBV12-3 or TRBV12-4 and TRBJ1-5; no clear D. V lost 6 bases to trimming and J lost 5 bases, with 11 bases between them. The CDR3 loop spans 13 amino acids. The CDR3 loop reads CASSPTVDQPQHF. CDR3 DNA sequence: TGTGCCAGCAGCCCTACAGTGGATCAGCCCCAGCATTTT.

The genes are TRBV3-1 (or the pseudogene TRBV3-2) and TRBJ1-6; TRBD1 agrees at 9 bases. After removal of 4 bases from V and 9 bases from J, the junction contained 10 bases not matched to a gene. The CDR3 covers 16 residues. Germline loops: CDR1 LGHDT, CDR2 YNNKEL (reference sequence). The CDR3 DNA sequence: TGTGCCAGCAGCCCGCAATGGACAGGGGATGGTTCACCCCTCCACTTT. It is translated as CASSPQWTGDGSPLHF.

The V and J genes are TRBV18 and TRBJ1-2; 7 bases line up with TRBD1. Germline CDR1 reads KGHSH; CDR2 reads LQKENI. The CDR3 has 15 amino acids. V lost 5 bases and J lost 1; bases outside the gene matches: 7. CDR3 coding DNA: TGTGCCAGCTCAGTAACGACAGGGATTAACTATGGCTACACCTTC. This sequence encodes CASSVTTGINYGYTF.

The chain recombines TRBV6-5 with TRBJ2-1; D is perhaps TRBD2 (6 bases). Germline-derived CDR1 and CDR2 are MNHEY and SVGAGI. The CDR3 is 13 residues long. V gave up 7 bases and J gave up 9 bases, with 16 bases separating them. The CDR3 DNA reads TGTGCCAGCAAGGTGGGACTTTCTGGTGAGCAGTTCTTC. This sequence encodes CASKVGLSGEQFF.

The chain couples TRBV3-1 (or the pseudogene TRBV3-2) to TRBJ1-2; D gene uncertain. This CDR3 has 13 amino acids. CDR1 and CDR2 from the germline V gene are LGHDT and YNNKEL (reference sequence). Trimming shortened V by 4 bases and J by 6 bases, and 12 bases separated the two germline ends. For the CDR3, the DNA is TGTGCCAGCAGCCCCCTGGAGGGCAATGGCTACACCTTC. It yields the protein CASSPLEGNGYTF.

V usage is TRBV27 and J usage is TRBJ1-6, with D possibly being TRBD1 (6 bases). Germline CDR1 reads MNHEY; CDR2 reads SMNVEV (reference sequence). The germline V and J ends were trimmed by 4 bases and 7 bases, with 14 bases remaining between them. This CDR3 has 15 residues. The CDR3 DNA reads as TGTGCCAGCAGTTCGTACAGGGTGAAGAATTCACCCCTCCACTTT. As protein: CASSSYRVKNSPLHF.

A word on this clone: One end of the junction varies from germline; a read error may be responsible. This chain uses TRBV2 with TRBJ2-7; a possible D gene is TRBD2 (5 bases). Germline-derived CDR1 and CDR2 are SNHLY and FYNNEI. The CDR3 consists of 14 residues. The CDR3 loop reads CASREDPGTYEQYF. The CDR3 bases are TGTGCCAGCAGAGAAGACCCCGGGACCTACGAGCAGTACTTC.

The gene calls are TRBV20-1 and TRBJ2-1; 14 nucleotides agree with TRBD2. The CDR3 covers 18 residues. Germline V lookup: CDR1 DFQATT, CDR2 SNEGSKA (reference sequence). With 3 bases clipped from V and 7 bases from J, the junction kept 14 bases outside the gene matches. The CDR3 sequence: CSASTFRLAGGPRNEQFF. CDR3 DNA sequence: TGCAGTGCTAGTACCTTTAGACTAGCGGGAGGGCCACGGAATGAGCAGTTCTTC.

V and J are TRBV28 and TRBJ1-2; D remains ambiguous. The germline gives CDR1 MDHEN, CDR2 SYDVKM. The CDR3 has 14 residues. V was trimmed by 7 bases and J by 3 bases, leaving 15 bases between them. The CDR3 DNA follows: TGTGCCAGCATTTCTGCGGGAGGCTACTATGGCTACACCTTC. Residues: CASISAGGYYGYTF.

This chain links TRBV4-2 with TRBJ1-4; D remains unclear. The ends were cut back, 0 bases at V and 7 bases at J, with 12 bases in the middle. Germline V gives CDR1 LGHNA, CDR2 YNFKEQ. The CDR3 is 15 residues long. The CDR3 bases are TGTGCCAGCAGCCAAGAGTCGGGGAGAGGTGAAAAACTGTTTTTT. This gives the protein CASSQESGRGEKLFF.

V is TRBV5-1 and J is TRBJ2-2, with D possibly matching TRBD2 (5 bases). V lost 0 bases and J lost 0, with 12 bases in between. In germline, CDR1 is SGHRS, CDR2 YFSETQ. The CDR3 loop spans 17 amino acids. The CDR3 sequence is CASSLAPSGPNTGELFF. The CDR3 DNA reads TGCGCCAGCAGCTTGGCCCCGAGCGGACCGAACACCGGGGAGCTGTTTTTT.

The J gene is TRBJ1-1, the V gene TRBV5-1; 9 nucleotides align to TRBD1. CDR3 length: 18 amino acids. V trimming: 5 bases; J trimming: 0 bases; junction bases outside the gene matches: 14. The germline V gene has CDR1 SGHRS and CDR2 YFSETQ. The CDR3 reads CASSPDRGRPPLNTEAFF. CDR3 bases: TGCGCCAGCAGTCCGGACAGGGGACGGCCGCCGCTGAACACTGAAGCTTTCTTT.

The chain couples TRBV6-2 or TRBV6-3 to TRBJ1-5; perhaps TRBD1 as D (6 bases). This CDR3 is 15 amino acids long. The V end was cut by 2 bases, the J end by 7 bases, with 15 bases between. CDR1 MNHEY and CDR2 SVGEGT come from the germline V gene. The CDR3: CASSYGGSNRQPQHF. The CDR3 DNA follows: TGTGCCAGCAGTTACGGGGGCAGTAATAGGCAGCCCCAGCATTTT.

The J gene is TRBJ2-5, the V gene TRBV19; 14 bases are shared with TRBD2. The CDR3 has 15 residues. V shed 4 bases, J shed 3 bases, and the junction held 1 base outside the gene matches. Germline values: CDR1 LNHDA, CDR2 SQIVND (reference sequence). The CDR3 is CASSTGLAGEETQYF. The CDR3, as DNA: TGTGCCAGTAGTACGGGACTAGCGGGGGAAGAGACCCAGTACTTC.

The gene calls are TRBV27 and TRBJ2-2, with TRBD1 matching over 9 bases. This CDR3 is 15 amino acids long. Germline assignment: CDR1 MNHEY and CDR2 SMNVEV (reference sequence). The CDR3 sequence: CPRPYRGRGTGELFF. Here the CDR3 DNA reads TGTCCCCGCCCTTACAGGGGGCGGGGCACCGGGGAGCTGTTTTTT.

The chain has TRBV2 and TRBJ2-7, with D unclear. The CDR3 is made up of 11 amino acids. Germline assignment: CDR1 SNHLY and CDR2 FYNNEI. The V and J ends lost 7 bases and 3 bases respectively, with 7 bases between them. DNA of the CDR3: TGTGCCAGCACCGCTATCTACGAGCAGTACTTC. The encoded protein is CASTAIYEQYF. The full variable domain, its missing parts supplied by reference TRBV2 and TRBJ2-7, is EPEVTQTPSHQVTQMGQEVILRCVPISNHLYFYWYRQILGQKVEFLVSFYNNEISEKSEIFDDQFSVERPDGSNFTLKIRSTKLEDSAMYFCASTAIYEQYFGPGTRLTVT.

This rearrangement joins TRBV7-8 to TRBJ2-7, with a possible D match to TRBD2 (5 bases). The CDR3 has 15 residues. Germline V lookup: CDR1 SGHVS, CDR2 FQNEAQ. V was cut by 0 bases and J by 1 base, with 10 bases left in between. The DNA of the CDR3 is TGTGCCAGCAGCTTAGCTGAAGCGGATTCCTACGAGCAGTACTTC. This sequence encodes CASSLAEADSYEQYF.

V usage is TRBV5-1 and J usage is TRBJ2-5; 11 positions agree with TRBD1. This CDR3 comprises 15 residues. J lost 4 bases, V lost 4 bases, and 6 bases had no gene match. The germline gives CDR1 SGHRS, CDR2 YFSETQ. The CDR3 is CASSGGQGAGETQYF. The CDR3 region has the DNA TGCGCCAGCAGCGGAGGACAGGGGGCTGGAGAGACCCAGTACTTC.